Below are 26 T cell receptor beta chains sequenced from a single sample in a study of T cell responses to AZD1222 COVID-19 vaccine. Only in-frame clones appear in the TCRdb table, and some are missing; sequencing was by immunoSEQ multiplex PCR. The top ten hold nearly 25% of the sample, which has 70,000 or so clones, roughly 84% seen once. This material consisted of peripheral blood, taken on day 0 of AZD1222 vaccination. The receptors shown here come from an adult in good health.

V usage is TRBV18 and J usage is TRBJ1-1; D perhaps matches TRBD1 (6 bases). Germline-derived CDR1 and CDR2 are KGHSH and LQKENI. Between the trimmed V and J ends, which lost 8 bases and 0 bases, there was a span of 10 bases. The CDR3 consists of 13 residues. CDR3 nucleotide sequence: TGTGCCAGCCGAGGGGGGATGAACACTGAAGCTTTCTTT. Translation: CASRGGMNTEAFF.

The chain recombines TRBV5-1 with TRBJ1-3; D call uncertain. The CDR3 has 17 residues. Trimming cost V 0 bases and J 0 bases, with 13 bases left between them. Germline lookup yields CDR1 SGHRS and CDR2 YFSETQ. The CDR3, as DNA: TGCGCCAGCAGCTTGGAAGGCACGGTACTCTCTGGAAACACCATATATTTT. Protein: CASSLEGTVLSGNTIYF.

The genes are TRBV6-5 and TRBJ1-2; the D gene is possibly TRBD1 (6 bases). The CDR3 covers 13 residues. V shed 11 bases and J shed 5 bases, with 18 bases lying between them. CDR1 and CDR2 from the germline V gene are MNHEY and SVGAGI. DNA for the CDR3: TGTGCCTCAGGGGTGTCCCCTTATTATGGCTACACCTTC. Its protein is CASGVSPYYGYTF.

The V gene is TRBV30, the J gene TRBJ1-1, with D possibly being TRBD1 (5 bases). The V gene's germline CDR1 is GTSNPN and CDR2 SVGIG (reference sequence). Trimming removed 4 bases at V and 0 bases at J, with 12 bases between. This CDR3 is built from 14 residues. CDR3 nucleotides: TGTGCCTGGATACAGGCTCCAATGAACACTGAAGCTTTCTTT. Amino acid sequence: CAWIQAPMNTEAFF.

This chain links TRBV2 with TRBJ1-1; D call uncertain. Germline-derived CDR1 and CDR2 are SNHLY and FYNNEI. CDR3 size: 14 residues. Trimming pared 5 bases from V and 1 base from J, leaving 11 bases between. CDR3 nucleotides: TGTGCCAGCAGTATAAAACAATCGAACACTGAAGCTTTCTTT. Translating it yields CASSIKQSNTEAFF.

J is TRBJ1-2 and V is TRBV7-8; D may be TRBD1 (6 bases). The V gene lost 4 bases and the J gene lost 8 bases, with 17 bases spanning the gap. This CDR3 spans 14 amino acids. Germline CDR1 is SGHVS and CDR2 is FQNEAQ. This CDR3 is CASSSGVGSYGYTF. CDR3 in DNA: TGTGCCAGCAGCTCAGGGGTCGGGTCCTACGGCTACACCTTC.

The CDR3 loop reads CASAPADRLGVGELFF. CDR3 in DNA: TGTGCCAGCGCCCCCGCGGACAGACTTGGGGTCGGGGAGCTGTTTTTT. The rearrangement joins TRBV7-6 to TRBJ2-2, with D tentatively TRBD1 (6 bases). From germline, CDR1 is SGHVS and CDR2 FNYEAQ. This CDR3 spans 16 amino acids. The germline V and J ends were trimmed by 8 bases and 7 bases, with 23 bases remaining between them. Filled out from reference TRBV7-6 and TRBJ2-2, the complete variable domain reads GAGVSQSPRYKVTKRGQDVALRCDPISGHVSLYWYRQALGQGPEFLTYFNYEAQQDKSGLPNDRFSAERPEGSISTLTIQRTEQRDSAMYRCASAPADRLGVGELFFGEGSRLTVL.

V usage is TRBV2 and J usage is TRBJ1-1, with 7 bases that match TRBD1. The ends lost 6 bases at V and 0 bases at J; junction bases unmatched: 4. The CDR3 loop spans 14 amino acids. From germline, CDR1 is SNHLY and CDR2 FYNNEI. The CDR3 region has the DNA TGTGCCAGCAGGCACAGGGGTATGAACACTGAAGCTTTCTTT. This translates into CASRHRGMNTEAFF.

J is TRBJ1-6 and V is TRBV19; unclear D gene. Trimming stripped 5 bases from V and 5 bases from J, with 13 bases between. The CDR3 is made up of 15 amino acids. CDR1 is LNHDA, CDR2 SQIVND, per germline (reference sequence). The CDR3, as DNA: TGTGCCAGTAGTGGTGGGAAAATCGATAATTCACCCCTCCACTTT. This gives the protein CASSGGKIDNSPLHF.

The chain is built from TRBV10-3 and TRBJ1-3, with TRBD1 matching over 7 bases. Trimming cost V 7 bases and J 2 bases; bases outside gene matches: 5. The CDR3 has 14 residues. The germline V gene has CDR1 ENHRY and CDR2 SYGVKD. CDR3 residues: CAINPDRAGNTIYF. The CDR3, as DNA: TGTGCCATCAACCCAGACAGGGCTGGAAACACCATATATTTT.

The chain joins TRBV19 to TRBJ2-2; 8 positions agree with TRBD1. Germline V lookup: CDR1 LNHDA, CDR2 SQIVND (reference sequence). This CDR3 has 15 amino acids. J lost 8 bases, V lost 3 bases, and 8 bases had no gene match. The CDR3 loop reads CASSIGAGGRGELFF. Written as DNA, the CDR3 is TGTGCCAGTAGTATTGGAGCAGGGGGCAGGGGGGAGCTGTTTTTT.

This clone was seen more than once but under ten times. The chain employs TRBV3-1 (or the pseudogene TRBV3-2) and TRBJ1-1, with 8 bases fitting TRBD1. The CDR3 runs to 13 residues. CDR1 is LGHDT, CDR2 YNNKEL, per germline (reference sequence). With 6 bases clipped from V and 6 bases from J, the junction kept 6 bases outside the gene matches. In nucleotides, the CDR3 is TGTGCCAGCAGGGGACAGGTAAAATCTGAAGCTTTCTTT. It encodes CASRGQVKSEAFF.

The rearrangement uses TRBV6-5 and TRBJ2-1, with TRBD1 identical over 9 bases. CDR3 length: 15 amino acids. Germline CDR1 is MNHEY and CDR2 is SVGAGI. V dropped 5 bases and J dropped 5; count of bases not matched to a gene: 7. The CDR3 coding sequence is TGTGCCAGCAGTAAACAGGGGGCTGCCGACAATGAGCAGTTCTTC. Residues: CASSKQGAADNEQFF.

This clone was recorded a few times. The J gene is TRBJ2-5, the V gene TRBV3-1 (or the pseudogene TRBV3-2); maybe TRBD2 (5 bases). Trimming removed 4 bases at V and 0 bases at J, with 9 bases between. Germline V gene sequence: CDR1 LGHDT, CDR2 YNNKEL (reference sequence). The CDR3 sequence is 14 residues long. The CDR3, as DNA: TGTGCCAGCAGCCCGAGGGCAGACCAAGAGACCCAGTACTTC. Translated, it gives CASSPRADQETQYF.

V gene TRBV4-1 combines with J gene TRBJ2-5; D is ambiguous. Germline loops: CDR1 MGHRA, CDR2 YSYEKL. V lost 0 bases and J 1 base, leaving 9 bases between the germline ends. The CDR3 contains 15 residues. The CDR3 is CASSQDRIFQETQYF. In DNA form, the CDR3 reads TGCGCCAGCAGCCAAGATCGAATCTTCCAAGAGACCCAGTACTTC.

This chain joins TRBV30 and TRBJ1-3; TRBD1 matches 12 bases. The CDR3 runs 17 residues. V lost 1 base, J lost 3 bases, and 7 bases stayed unmatched. The germline gives CDR1 GTSNPN, CDR2 SVGIG (reference sequence). CDR3 coding DNA: TGTGCCTGGAGTGCCGGGACAGGGGGCGTTTTTGGAAACACCATATATTTT. Encoded protein: CAWSAGTGGVFGNTIYF.

This sequence joins TRBV19 and TRBJ1-5, with D maybe TRBD1 (5 bases). This CDR3 is built from 14 residues. CDR1 is LNHDA, CDR2 SQIVND, per germline (reference sequence). The V end was cut by 5 bases, the J end by 0 bases, with 8 bases between. CDR3 protein: CASSQGDSNQPQHF. In DNA form, the CDR3 reads TGTGCCAGTAGTCAGGGCGATAGCAATCAGCCCCAGCATTTT.

The genes are TRBV7-3 and TRBJ2-1; D possibly corresponds to TRBD2 (6 bases). Germline assignment: CDR1 SGHTA and CDR2 FQGTGA. V was trimmed by 3 bases and J by 6 bases, leaving 9 bases between them. CDR3 length: 13 amino acids. Here the CDR3 reads CASSLFSGNEQFF. In nucleotides, the CDR3 is TGTGCCAGCAGCTTGTTTAGCGGCAATGAGCAGTTCTTC.

The table lists this clone with a few counts. The chain couples TRBV30 to TRBJ2-2, with 7 positions matching TRBD1. After removal of 3 bases from V and 5 bases from J, the junction contained 0 bases not matched to a gene. CDR1 and CDR2 from the germline V gene are GTSNPN and SVGIG (reference sequence). The CDR3 runs 12 residues. CDR3 residues: CAWSRGTGELFF. The CDR3 DNA follows: TGTGCCTGGAGCAGGGGGACCGGGGAGCTGTTTTTT.

The chain combines TRBV4-1 with TRBJ1-2; D remains unclear. The V gene lost 1 base and the J gene lost 7 bases, with 13 bases spanning the gap. Germline V gene data show CDR1 as MGHRA and CDR2 as YSYEKL. This CDR3 has 14 residues. The CDR3 bases are TGCGCCAGCAGCCAAGCGTCCGGGGTAGGTGGCTACACCTTC. This translates into CASSQASGVGGYTF.

The genes are TRBV5-1 and TRBJ1-1; TRBD1 matches at 11 bases. The V gene's germline CDR1 is SGHRS and CDR2 YFSETQ. Trimming took 4 bases from V and 5 from J; bases not matched to a gene: 4. The CDR3 runs to 14 residues. CDR3 nucleotide sequence: TGCGCCAGCAGCCTAGGGGACAGGGGGACTGAAGCTTTCTTT. Its protein is CASSLGDRGTEAFF.

The DNA of the CDR3 is TGTGCCAGCAGTTACTCAGGGGTCCAAGAGACCCAGTACTTC. It specifies CASSYSGVQETQYF. This chain connects TRBV6-5 to TRBJ2-5; a weak D match, TRBD1 (5 bases). This CDR3 has 14 amino acids. V lost 0 bases, J lost 1 base, and 6 bases lay in between. CDR1 and CDR2 from the germline V gene are MNHEY and SVGAGI.

This clone was recorded once. The chain has TRBV5-1 and TRBJ2-1; 7 bases agree with TRBD1. The CDR3 runs 15 residues. Looked up from germline, CDR1 is SGHRS and CDR2 is YFSETQ. J lost 6 bases, V lost 0 bases, and 6 bases had no gene match. In nucleotides, the CDR3 is TGCGCCAGCAGCTTGGCCGGGGCAGGGGGCAATGAGCAGTTCTTC. This codes for CASSLAGAGGNEQFF.

This clone was counted a single time. The chain combines TRBV4-3 with TRBJ2-7; 12 positions agree with TRBD2. V gave up 2 bases and J gave up 3 bases; unmatched junction bases: 8. CDR1 and CDR2 (germline): LGHNA, YSLEER. This CDR3 spans 17 amino acids. The CDR3 bases are TGCGCCAGCAGCCAATTCACTAGCGGGGGGTTCTTCTACGAGCAGTACTTC. This encodes CASSQFTSGGFFYEQYF.

The chain carries TRBV7-8 and TRBJ1-4; D is unresolved. The germline V gene has CDR1 SGHVS and CDR2 FQNEAQ. The V end lost 7 bases, the J end lost 0 bases, and 12 bases lay between the germline ends. There are 15 residues in the CDR3. DNA for the CDR3: TGTGCCAGCACCCAAAGGCTCTCAACTAATGAAAAACTGTTTTTT. Translated: CASTQRLSTNEKLFF.

This clone was found a few times. The chain employs TRBV30 and TRBJ2-3, with unresolved D. Germline V lookup: CDR1 GTSNPN, CDR2 SVGIG (reference sequence). The CDR3 totals 15 residues. Trimming pared 2 bases from V and 6 bases from J, leaving 18 bases between. CDR3 DNA: TGTGCCTGGAGTTTGGGTAAGGGCCAAGGGGATACGCAGTATTTT. It is translated as CAWSLGKGQGDTQYF.